One T cell receptor beta chain is described in this entry. The CDR3 covers 15 residues. V was shortened by 2 bases and J by 3 bases, with 11 bases between the two germline ends. Germline V CDR1 and CDR2: MNHEY, SVGAGI. This entry is derived from a study of blood T cells in healthy people across ages. PCR was performed a second time for about 6 to 12 cycles using a sample-barcoded 5' primer and a J-beta primer mix. TCRdb analysed the 5' RACE reads with MiXCR anew, one entry per CDR3 protein. The sample carries 600,000 to 850,000 distinct CDR3 sequences, around 25% recorded once. This sample also belongs to another study, concerning T cells of mothers and their children.

The J gene is TRBJ2-1, the V gene TRBV6-5; D is ambiguous. The receptor comes from a boy younger than 18 in good health. The source material was blood. CDR3 loop: CASSYDRRNYNEQFF. The CDR3 coding sequence is TGTGCCAGCAGTTACGACCGCCGGAACTACAATGAGCAGTTCTTC.